The 24 T cell receptor beta chains below were found in one sample sequenced in a study of T cell responses to AZD1222 COVID-19 vaccine. Only in-frame clones appear in the TCRdb table, and some are missing; sequencing was by immunoSEQ multiplex PCR. The repertoire holds 100,000 to 150,000 clones, with about nine tenths as singletons. The starting material was peripheral blood, obtained on day 0 of AZD1222 vaccination. Source of these receptors: an adult in good health.

This clone was detected a few times. The chain recombines TRBV30 with TRBJ1-6; D gene uncertain. Germline V gives CDR1 GTSNPN, CDR2 SVGIG (reference sequence). With 4 bases removed from V and 10 bases from J, the gap between germline ends came to 17 bases. The CDR3 spans 14 residues. As DNA, the CDR3 is TGTGCCTGGACCGCAAGGGCTGTCGGGTCACCCCTCCACTTT. Translation: CAWTARAVGSPLHF. Drawing the rest from reference TRBV30 and TRBJ1-6, the complete variable domain is SQTIHQWPATLVQPVGSPLSLECTVEGTSNPNLYWYRQAAGRGLQLLFYSVGIGQISSEVPQNLSASRPQDRQFILSSKKLLLSDSGFYLCAWTARAVGSPLHFGNGTRLTVT.

This sequence joins TRBV6-5 and TRBJ1-5, with D unresolved. The germline V gene encodes CDR1 MNHEY and CDR2 SVGAGI. Trimming left V 0 bases short and J 8 bases short, with 11 bases between. The CDR3 runs to 14 residues. The chain's CDR3 is CASSYSGRSEPQHF. In DNA form, the CDR3 reads TGTGCCAGCAGTTACTCCGGACGATCGGAGCCCCAGCATTTT.

V usage is TRBV19 and J usage is TRBJ2-7, with D unresolved. The CDR3 contains 14 residues. V lost 4 bases and J lost 0, with 10 bases in between. Germline loops: CDR1 LNHDA, CDR2 SQIVND (reference sequence). The CDR3 region is CASSTPGSSYEQYF. CDR3 sequence (DNA): TGTGCCAGTAGTACCCCGGGTTCCTCCTACGAGCAGTACTTC.

The chain combines TRBV18 with TRBJ2-1; 12 bases agree with TRBD2. Germline loops: CDR1 KGHSH, CDR2 LQKENI. V lost 3 bases, J lost 4 bases, and 4 bases stayed unmatched. The CDR3 runs 16 residues. The CDR3, as DNA: TGTGCCAGCTCACCTAGACTAGCGGGGGTTTACAATGAGCAGTTCTTC. This translates into CASSPRLAGVYNEQFF. Full variable domain (remainder filled in from reference TRBV18 and TRBJ2-1): NAGVMQNPRHLVRRRGQEARLRCSPMKGHSHVYWYRQLPEEGLKFMVYLQKENIIDESGMPKERFSAEFPKEGPSILRIQQVVRGDSAAYFCASSPRLAGVYNEQFFGPGTRLTVL.

The chain links TRBV30 to TRBJ1-1; weak D call: TRBD1 (6 bases). Germline V lookup: CDR1 GTSNPN, CDR2 SVGIG (reference sequence). The CDR3 is made up of 12 amino acids. V lost 0 bases and J 5 bases, leaving 7 bases between the germline ends. The CDR3: CAWSVGGTEAFF. The CDR3 coding sequence is TGTGCCTGGAGTGTAGGGGGGACTGAAGCTTTCTTT.

This sequence joins TRBV5-4 and TRBJ1-5; D is undetermined. The CDR3 is 12 residues long. The germline V and J ends were trimmed by 2 bases and 8 bases, with 8 bases remaining between them. From germline, CDR1 is SGHNT and CDR2 YYREEE (reference sequence). Here the CDR3 reads CASSLDEEPQHF. The DNA for the CDR3 is TGTGCCAGCAGCTTAGACGAGGAGCCCCAGCATTTT.

This sequence joins TRBV6-5 and TRBJ1-2; D is undetermined. V was trimmed by 8 bases and J by 0 bases, leaving 13 bases between them. In germline, CDR1 is MNHEY, CDR2 SVGAGI. This CDR3 contains 14 residues. The CDR3 nucleotides read TGTGCCAGCCGGGGTTTATCAGCTAACTATGGCTACACCTTC. Translation gives CASRGLSANYGYTF.

The rearrangement joins TRBV2 to TRBJ1-1, with 7 positions matching TRBD1. The CDR3 extends over 14 amino acids. Germline trimming cut 3 bases from V and 3 bases from J; bases unmatched to any gene: 4. The germline V gene encodes CDR1 SNHLY and CDR2 FYNNEI. The CDR3 loop reads CASSDPTGYTEAFF. The CDR3 region has the DNA TGTGCCAGCAGTGACCCGACAGGGTACACTGAAGCTTTCTTT.

The J gene is TRBJ2-7, the V gene TRBV5-1; 11 bases match TRBD2. This CDR3 has 16 amino acids. J was trimmed by 7 bases and V by 3 bases; bases with no gene match: 12. Per the germline V gene, CDR1 is SGHRS and CDR2 is YFSETQ. The CDR3: CASSSTPGLAEGEQYF. The CDR3 nucleotides read TGCGCCAGCAGCTCGACTCCGGGACTAGCGGAGGGGGAGCAGTACTTC.

This chain links TRBV9 with TRBJ1-6; 7 bases match TRBD1. Germline trimming cut 3 bases from V and 1 base from J; bases unmatched to any gene: 7. The CDR3 is 17 amino acids. The V gene's germline CDR1 is SGDLS and CDR2 YYNGEE. This chain's CDR3 is CASSEGGAGSYNSPLHF. For the CDR3, the DNA is TGTGCCAGCAGCGAAGGGGGCGCGGGGTCCTATAATTCACCCCTCCACTTT.

V usage is TRBV19 and J usage is TRBJ1-2; the D is unclear. Trimming took off 6 bases at V and 0 bases at J, with 11 bases between the two ends. The CDR3 is made up of 14 amino acids. The germline V gene has CDR1 LNHDA and CDR2 SQIVND (reference sequence). The CDR3 region has the DNA TGTGCCAGTAGCTGGCCCAGGACTAACTATGGCTACACCTTC. As protein: CASSWPRTNYGYTF.

V is TRBV7-2 and J is TRBJ2-1, with D hard to call. The ends were cut back, 2 bases at V and 0 bases at J, with 11 bases in the middle. This CDR3 is 16 amino acids long. Germline-derived CDR1 and CDR2 are SGHTA and FQGNSA. CDR3 loop: CASSLSVSSSYNEQFF. Here the CDR3 DNA reads TGTGCCAGCAGCTTAAGCGTCTCTAGCTCCTACAATGAGCAGTTCTTC.

The CDR3 sequence: CASCISATNEKLFF. Written as DNA, the CDR3 is TGTGCCAGCTGCATCAGCGCAACTAATGAAAAACTGTTTTTT. V gene TRBV18 combines with J gene TRBJ1-4; D ambiguous. CDR3 length: 14 residues. V was trimmed by 7 bases and J by 0 bases, leaving 9 bases between them. Germline CDR1 reads KGHSH; CDR2 reads LQKENI.

The chain combines TRBV3-1 (or the pseudogene TRBV3-2) with TRBJ2-5; 8 nucleotides agree with TRBD1. CDR3 size: 15 residues. Germline values: CDR1 LGHDT, CDR2 YNNKEL (reference sequence). V lost 1 base and J lost 6; bases outside the gene matches: 7. CDR3: CASSQGQGSIKTQYF. For the CDR3, the DNA is TGTGCCAGCAGCCAAGGACAGGGGAGCATCAAGACCCAGTACTTC.

The chain carries TRBV4-2 and TRBJ2-2, with 12 bases matching TRBD2. This CDR3 is 16 amino acids long. Trimming removed 1 base from V and 8 bases from J; junction bases left unmatched: 5. CDR1 is LGHNA and CDR2 is YNFKEQ in the germline V gene. CDR3 coding DNA: TGTGCCAGCAGCCAAGTACTAGCGGGGGGAAGAGGGGAGCTGTTTTTT. This translates into CASSQVLAGGRGELFF.

The chain employs TRBV9 and TRBJ1-4; 7 bases are shared with TRBD1. Germline V gives CDR1 SGDLS, CDR2 YYNGEE. The CDR3 sequence is 14 residues long. V dropped 3 bases and J dropped 8; count of bases not matched to a gene: 7. The CDR3 sequence: CASSGYSDREKLFF. CDR3 coding DNA: TGTGCCAGCAGCGGATATTCGGACAGGGAAAAACTGTTTTTT. Filled out from reference TRBV9 and TRBJ1-4, the complete variable domain reads DSGVTQTPKHLITATGQRVTLRCSPRSGDLSVYWYQQSLDQGLQFLIQYYNGEERAKGNILERFSAQQFPDLHSELNLSSLELGDSALYFCASSGYSDREKLFFGSGTQLSVL.

The rearrangement uses TRBV18 and TRBJ2-5, with D possibly called TRBD1 or TRBD2 (5 bases each). The CDR3 is made up of 14 amino acids. Germline V gives CDR1 KGHSH, CDR2 LQKENI. The V end was cut by 6 bases, the J end by 1 base, with 12 bases between. The CDR3 region is CASSGRGAQETQYF. The CDR3 coding sequence is TGTGCCAGCTCCGGTAGGGGAGCCCAAGAGACCCAGTACTTC.

This chain joins TRBV18 and TRBJ1-6, with D hard to call. Germline values: CDR1 KGHSH, CDR2 LQKENI. This CDR3 is 14 amino acids long. V lost 2 bases and J lost 6, with 8 bases in between. CDR3 protein: CASSPNSANSPLHF. CDR3 bases: TGTGCCAGCTCACCAAATTCGGCTAATTCACCCCTCCACTTT.

This clone was seen just once. V gene TRBV6-5 combines with J gene TRBJ1-2; 10 bases line up with TRBD1. CDR1 and CDR2 (germline): MNHEY, SVGAGI. This CDR3 comprises 13 residues. V lost 5 bases and J lost 7; bases outside the gene matches: 4. CDR3 in amino acids: CASSRDRGGGYTF. The CDR3 bases are TGTGCCAGCAGTCGGGACAGGGGAGGTGGCTACACCTTC.

This chain connects TRBV2 to TRBJ1-3; D remains unclear. V lost 4 bases, J lost 0 bases, and 16 bases lay in between. The germline gives CDR1 SNHLY, CDR2 FYNNEI. The CDR3 sequence is 17 residues long. CDR3 coding DNA: TGTGCCAGCAGTGTTAGGCGGTCCTCCGTCTCTGGAAACACCATATATTTT. It specifies CASSVRRSSVSGNTIYF.

The CDR3 DNA reads as TGCGCCAGCAGCCCCCCGGGACTAGCATCTAGTGAGCAGTACTTC. It translates to CASSPPGLASSEQYF. This chain links TRBV5-1 with TRBJ2-7, with 9 nucleotides matching TRBD2. The CDR3 sequence is 15 residues long. The trim removed 4 bases at V and 7 bases at J, leaving 12 bases unmatched. Germline V gene sequence: CDR1 SGHRS, CDR2 YFSETQ. The full variable domain, in which reference TRBV5-1 and TRBJ2-7 provide the parts outside the CDR3, is KAGVTQTPRYLIKTRGQQVTLSCSPISGHRSVSWYQQTPGQGLQFLFEYFSETQRNKGNFPGRFSGRQFSNSRSEMNVSTLELGDSALYLCASSPPGLASSEQYFGPGTRLTVT.

This chain uses TRBV5-4 with TRBJ2-1; possible D gene TRBD1, 6 bases. The CDR3 covers 12 residues. CDR1 is SGHNT and CDR2 is YYREEE in the germline V gene (reference sequence). The V and J ends lost 4 bases and 7 bases respectively, with 9 bases between them. CDR3 DNA sequence: TGTGCCAGCAGCAGGCAGGGGAATGAGCAGTTCTTC. Translation: CASSRQGNEQFF.

The rearrangement joins TRBV4-2 to TRBJ1-2; D may be TRBD1 (6 bases). The V gene lost 4 bases and the J gene lost 2 bases, with 17 bases spanning the gap. The CDR3 extends over 16 amino acids. CDR1 is LGHNA and CDR2 is YNFKEQ in the germline V gene. CDR3 in DNA: TGTGCCAGCAGCCGCCCGGACGGGGGCGCCAACTATGGCTACACCTTC. Translated: CASSRPDGGANYGYTF.

The gene calls are TRBV4-1 and TRBJ1-2, with D possibly TRBD1 on 6 matching bases. Per the germline V gene, CDR1 is MGHRA and CDR2 is YSYEKL. V was pared by 4 bases and J by 5 bases, with 17 bases between. The CDR3 contains 15 residues. CDR3 sequence: CASSPRQDGWYGYTF. CDR3 DNA sequence: TGCGCCAGCAGCCCCCGACAGGATGGCTGGTATGGCTACACCTTC.